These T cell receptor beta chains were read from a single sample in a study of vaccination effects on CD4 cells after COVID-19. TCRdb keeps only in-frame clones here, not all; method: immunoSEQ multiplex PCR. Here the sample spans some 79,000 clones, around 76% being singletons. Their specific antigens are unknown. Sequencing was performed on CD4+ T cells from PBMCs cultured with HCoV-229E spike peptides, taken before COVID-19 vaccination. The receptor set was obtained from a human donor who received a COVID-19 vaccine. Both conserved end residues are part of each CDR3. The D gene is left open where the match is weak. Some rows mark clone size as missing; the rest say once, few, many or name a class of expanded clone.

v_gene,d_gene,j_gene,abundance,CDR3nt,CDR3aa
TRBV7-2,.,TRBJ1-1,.,TGTGCCAGCAGCGGATACAGGGTGAACACTGAAGCTTTCTTT,CASSGYRVNTEAFF
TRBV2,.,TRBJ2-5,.,TGTGCCAGCAATCGGGACGGAAGAGAAGAGACCCAGTACTTC,CASNRDGREETQYF
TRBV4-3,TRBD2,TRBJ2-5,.,TGCGCCAGCAGCCAAACCGGACTAGGCGGAGAGACCCAGTACTTC,CASSQTGLGGETQYF
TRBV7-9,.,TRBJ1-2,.,TGTGCCAGCAGCTTAGGGGAGTTCTATGGCTACACCTTC,CASSLGEFYGYTF
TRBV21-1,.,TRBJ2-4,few,TGTGCCAGCAGCAAGGAGACAGGTAGTGTCGCCAAAAACATTCAGTACTTC,CASSKETGSVAKNIQYF
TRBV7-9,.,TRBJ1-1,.,TGTGCCAGCAGCTTAGAAGGTTTTTACACTGAAGCTTTCTTT,CASSLEGFYTEAFF
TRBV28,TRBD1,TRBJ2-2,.,TGTGCCAGCAGCACGCAGGGGGCCGGCACCGGGGAGCTGTTTTTT,CASSTQGAGTGELFF
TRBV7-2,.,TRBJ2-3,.,TGTGCCAGCAGCTTAGTTTCGGGGAGGATAGATACGCAGTATTTT,CASSLVSGRIDTQYF
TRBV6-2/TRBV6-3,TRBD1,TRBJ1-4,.,TGTGCCAGCAGTCTTACCGGGACAGCTAATGAAAAACTGTTTTTT,CASSLTGTANEKLFF
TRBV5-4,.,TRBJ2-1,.,TGTGCCAGCAGCTTGTCCCGGGAAAGTGAGCAGTTCTTC,CASSLSRESEQFF
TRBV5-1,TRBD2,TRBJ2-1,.,TGCGCCAGCAGCTCGTTAGCGGGGGGGCCCGATGAGCAGTTCTTC,CASSSLAGGPDEQFF
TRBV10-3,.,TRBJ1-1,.,TGTGCCATCAGTGAGTCGGAACAGGGAGAAAACACTGAAGCTTTCTTT,CAISESEQGENTEAFF
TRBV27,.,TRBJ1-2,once,TGTGCCAGCAGACCCGCGGCGGCTACTAACTATGGCTACACCTTC,CASRPAAATNYGYTF
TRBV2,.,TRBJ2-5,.,TGTGCCAGCACAGGCCGCCGGGAGACCCAGTACTTC,CASTGRRETQYF
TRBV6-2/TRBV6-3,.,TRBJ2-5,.,TGTGCCAGCAGTTACCGCCGGCAGGCACGGGAGACCCAGTACTTC,CASSYRRQARETQYF
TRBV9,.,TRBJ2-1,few,TGTGCCAGCAGCGTTTACGGCGGCTCCTACAATGAGCAGTTCTTC,CASSVYGGSYNEQFF
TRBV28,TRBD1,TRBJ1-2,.,TGTGCCAGCATCCTGGACAGGTATAACTATGGCTACACCTTC,CASILDRYNYGYTF
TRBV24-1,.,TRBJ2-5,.,TGTGCCACCAGTGAAGCCGGGACTGCAGAGACCCAGTACTTC,CATSEAGTAETQYF
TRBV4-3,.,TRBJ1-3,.,TGCGCCAGCAGCAATGGGCAGTATGGAAACACCATATATTTT,CASSNGQYGNTIYF
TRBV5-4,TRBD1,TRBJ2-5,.,TGTGCCAGCAGCGGGGGACAGGGCGAGACCCAGTACTTC,CASSGGQGETQYF
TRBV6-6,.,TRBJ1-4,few,TGTGCCAGCAGGGACGGGCAGAATAATGAAAAACTGTTTTTT,CASRDGQNNEKLFF
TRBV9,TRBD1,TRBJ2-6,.,TGTGCCAGCAGCGAGGGACAGTCTGGGGCCAACGTCCTGACTTTC,CASSEGQSGANVLTF
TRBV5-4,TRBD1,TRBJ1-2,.,TGTGCCAGCAGCTTGCCCGGACAGGGGGCGGGAGGCTACACCTTC,CASSLPGQGAGGYTF
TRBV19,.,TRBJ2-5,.,TGTGCCAGTAGTAGGCAGACCGGGGTTGGGGAGACCCAGTACTTC,CASSRQTGVGETQYF
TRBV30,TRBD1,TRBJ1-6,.,TGTGCCTGGAGTCCAGGGGGTAATTCACCCCTCCACTTT,CAWSPGGNSPLHF
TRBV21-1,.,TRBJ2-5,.,TGTGCCAGCAGCAATACCCAGCGGGGACTCAAAGAGACCCAGTACTTC,CASSNTQRGLKETQYF
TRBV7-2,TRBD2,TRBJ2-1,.,TGTGCCAGCAGCTTAGCTCGCGGGGGGGACAATGAGCAGTTCTTC,CASSLARGGDNEQFF
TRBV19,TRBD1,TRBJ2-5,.,TGTGCCAGTAGTTTCGGACAGGGCCAGATTTTCCAAGAGACCCAGTACTTC,CASSFGQGQIFQETQYF
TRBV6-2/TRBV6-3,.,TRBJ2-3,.,TGTGCCAGCAGTTACCGAATCACAGATACGCAGTATTTT,CASSYRITDTQYF
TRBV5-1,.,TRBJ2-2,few,TGCGCCAGCAGCTTGGCCGGGTCGTCAGGAGAAAACACCGGGGAGCTGTTTTTT,CASSLAGSSGENTGELFF
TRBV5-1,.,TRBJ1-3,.,TGCGCCAGCAGCTTGGATCGCGTTGTGGGGTCAGGAAACACCATATATTTT,CASSLDRVVGSGNTIYF
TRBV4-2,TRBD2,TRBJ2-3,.,TGTGCCAGCAGCCAAGATCCAGCGGGGGGCACAGATACGCAGTATTTT,CASSQDPAGGTDTQYF
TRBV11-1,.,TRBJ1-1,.,TGTGCCAGCAGACGCGGACACTCGAACACTGAAGCTTTCTTT,CASRRGHSNTEAFF